The 30 T cell receptor beta chains listed next were all sequenced from one sample in a study of T cell responses to AZD1222 COVID-19 vaccine. The repertoire was sequenced with immunoSEQ multiplex PCR; TCRdb's copy has only in-frame clones and lacks some. The table records roughly 110,000 clones, about nine tenths of them present only once. The specimen was peripheral blood, collected 28 days after the second AZD1222 dose. These receptors were obtained from an adult who received the AZD1222 COVID-19 vaccine.

This clone was counted a few times. The chain employs TRBV9 and TRBJ2-7; D is possibly TRBD2 (6 bases). The germline gives CDR1 SGDLS, CDR2 YYNGEE. This CDR3 is 15 amino acids long. V lost 0 bases and J lost 6, with 16 bases in between. CDR3 protein: CASSVGRGRTGEQYF. The CDR3 DNA sequence: TGTGCCAGCAGCGTAGGGAGGGGACGAACCGGCGAGCAGTACTTC.

The chain uses TRBV6-5 and TRBJ1-3; D is perhaps TRBD1 (6 bases). This CDR3 has 13 amino acids. Germline values: CDR1 MNHEY, CDR2 SVGAGI. With 4 bases removed from V and 4 bases from J, the gap between germline ends came to 8 bases. The CDR3 spells CASSFDRGNTIYF. The CDR3 DNA sequence: TGTGCCAGCAGTTTCGACAGGGGAAACACCATATATTTT.

This chain joins TRBV30 and TRBJ2-2; D remains ambiguous. Germline V gene lookup returns CDR1 GTSNPN and CDR2 SVGIG (reference sequence). The CDR3 extends over 14 amino acids. The V end lost 0 bases, the J end lost 6 bases, and 11 bases lay between the germline ends. The CDR3 DNA follows: TGTGCCTGGAGTGTACATGGGGAAGCCGGGGAGCTGTTTTTT. Translated, it gives CAWSVHGEAGELFF.

V and J are TRBV18 and TRBJ2-2, with D possibly TRBD1 on 6 matching bases. Germline-derived CDR1 and CDR2 are KGHSH and LQKENI. There are 11 residues in the CDR3. V was shortened by 5 bases and J by 10 bases, with 8 bases between the two germline ends. Here the CDR3 reads CASSGDTELFF. The DNA of the CDR3 is TGTGCCAGCTCAGGGGACACGGAGCTGTTTTTT.

The V and J genes are TRBV18 and TRBJ2-3, with 8 bases aligning to TRBD2. Trimming took 6 bases from V and 3 from J; bases not matched to a gene: 11. CDR3 length equals 16 residues. The germline V gene has CDR1 KGHSH and CDR2 LQKENI. The CDR3 nucleotides are TGTGCCAGCTCTCCTCCGATTACGGGGGGGACAGATACGCAGTATTTT. It encodes CASSPPITGGTDTQYF.

The chain joins TRBV19 to TRBJ1-3; D is uncertain. CDR1 is LNHDA and CDR2 is SQIVND in the germline V gene (reference sequence). Trimming shortened V by 3 bases and J by 4 bases, and 4 bases separated the two germline ends. There are 12 residues in the CDR3. The CDR3 loop reads CASSIEGNTIYF. The CDR3, as DNA: TGTGCCAGTAGTATCGAGGGAAACACCATATATTTT.

The chain recombines TRBV10-1 with TRBJ2-1; D perhaps matches TRBD2 (6 bases). The length of the CDR3 is 13 residues. Trimming left V 4 bases short and J 9 bases short, with 13 bases between. Germline-derived CDR1 and CDR2 are WNHNN and SYGVQD (reference sequence). The CDR3 DNA reads TGCGCCAGCAGTGGGGTCATGGGGGGTGAGCAGTTCTTC. This codes for CASSGVMGGEQFF.

The genes are TRBV5-5 and TRBJ2-3; D may correspond to TRBD1 or TRBD2 (5 bases each). Trimming took 4 bases from V and 4 from J, leaving 10 bases between them. The CDR3 is 13 amino acids. The germline CDR1 and CDR2 sequences are SGHKS and YYEKEE (reference sequence). The CDR3 loop reads CASSGGGADTQYF. DNA of the CDR3: TGTGCCAGCAGCGGTGGGGGAGCAGATACGCAGTATTTT.

This clone was seen only once. The rearrangement uses TRBV30 and TRBJ1-1, with 8 nucleotides matching TRBD1. V lost 3 bases to trimming and J lost 7 bases; unmatched junction nucleotides: 10. Germline values: CDR1 GTSNPN, CDR2 SVGIG (reference sequence). The CDR3 has 14 residues. The CDR3 coding sequence is TGTGCCTGGAGCTCGGCGACAGGGGACTATGAAGCTTTCTTT. Protein: CAWSSATGDYEAFF.

This clone is a singleton in its sample. The chain has TRBV7-9 and TRBJ2-3; D is perhaps TRBD1 (6 bases). The CDR3 contains 16 residues. The germline gives CDR1 SEHNR, CDR2 FQNEAQ (reference sequence). V was cut by 5 bases and J by 2 bases, with 17 bases left in between. The CDR3 loop is CASSDRDIEITDTQYF. CDR3 sequence (DNA): TGTGCCAGCAGCGACCGGGACATCGAAATCACAGATACGCAGTATTTT.

This clone has a single count. The rearrangement joins TRBV7-6 to TRBJ1-4; D remains unclear. This CDR3 spans 15 amino acids. Per germline, CDR1 SGHVS and CDR2 FNYEAQ. The V and J ends lost 8 bases and 8 bases respectively, with 21 bases between them. CDR3 loop: CASPAAPVLGEKLFF. As DNA, the CDR3 is TGTGCCAGCCCAGCCGCCCCAGTGCTCGGGGAAAAACTGTTTTTT.

V is TRBV3-1 (or the pseudogene TRBV3-2) and J is TRBJ2-7; TRBD1 or TRBD2 may be the D gene (5 bases each). The length of the CDR3 is 14 residues. V shed 5 bases and J shed 4 bases, with 15 bases lying between them. Germline-derived CDR1 and CDR2 are LGHDT and YNNKEL (reference sequence). The CDR3 DNA reads as TGTGCCAGCAGCACCTGGGACGTTCAATACGAGCAGTACTTC. Its protein is CASSTWDVQYEQYF.

J is TRBJ2-1 and V is TRBV5-1; 12 bases line up with TRBD2. Germline CDR1 reads SGHRS; CDR2 reads YFSETQ. CDR3 length: 17 residues. J was trimmed by 2 bases and V by 4 bases; bases with no gene match: 7. The CDR3 spells CASSQYLAGGTYNEQFF. The CDR3 DNA follows: TGCGCCAGCAGCCAATACCTAGCGGGGGGGACCTACAATGAGCAGTTCTTC.

The rearrangement joins TRBV28 to TRBJ1-3, with D uncertain. The CDR3 spans 14 residues. Trimming cost V 6 bases and J 4 bases, with 13 bases left between them. Germline values: CDR1 MDHEN, CDR2 SYDVKM. The chain's CDR3 is CASSRMDGGNTIYF. The CDR3 nucleotides are TGTGCCAGCAGCCGGATGGACGGAGGAAACACCATATATTTT.

The genes are TRBV11-1 and TRBJ1-2, with D unresolved. V lost 5 bases to trimming and J lost 1 base, with 11 bases between them. The germline V gene has CDR1 SGHAT and CDR2 FQDESV (reference sequence). The CDR3 has 14 amino acids. CDR3 region: CASSPTYLNYGYTF. The CDR3 nucleotides read TGTGCCAGCAGCCCGACCTACCTTAACTATGGCTACACCTTC.

The sample holds one count of this clone. The chain employs TRBV7-2 and TRBJ2-7, with 16 bases that match TRBD2. With V trimmed by 5 bases and J by 6 bases, 7 bases remained unmatched. There are 16 residues in the CDR3. Germline V CDR1 and CDR2: SGHTA, FQGNSA. In nucleotides, the CDR3 is TGTGCCAGCAGCCCCGGGACTAGCGGGAGGGGCCTCGAGCAGTACTTC. Its translation is CASSPGTSGRGLEQYF.

Remarks on this clone: One junction end disagrees with the germline gene, perhaps due to a read error. The rearrangement uses TRBV2 and TRBJ2-5; maybe TRBD2 (5 bases). Germline-derived CDR1 and CDR2 are SNHLY and FYNNEI. This CDR3 is 14 amino acids long. CDR3 in DNA: TGTGCCAGCAGTGAGGCTAGCCTCCAAAAGACCCAGTACTTC. Its translation: CASSEASLQKTQYF.

V usage is TRBV20-1 and J usage is TRBJ1-4; maybe TRBD1 (5 bases). Germline V CDR1 and CDR2: DFQATT, SNEGSKA (reference sequence). Trimming pared 6 bases from V and 8 bases from J, leaving 10 bases between. CDR3 size: 11 residues. The CDR3 region has the DNA TGCAGTGCCAGGGATAGGGAAAAACTGTTTTTT. This encodes CSARDREKLFF.

This clone was seen a few times. This chain joins TRBV27 and TRBJ1-2; maybe TRBD1 (5 bases). CDR1 and CDR2 (germline): MNHEY, SMNVEV (reference sequence). This CDR3 contains 15 residues. With 5 bases removed from V and 8 bases from J, the gap between germline ends came to 21 bases. CDR3 region: CASSPQGSLIDGYTF. CDR3 DNA sequence: TGTGCCAGCAGTCCCCAGGGTAGCCTCATTGACGGCTACACCTTC.

The J gene is TRBJ1-2, the V gene TRBV10-3, with TRBD1 matching 9 bases. The CDR3 length is 16 residues. Germline values: CDR1 ENHRY, CDR2 SYGVKD. Trimming took 6 bases from V and 1 from J; bases not matched to a gene: 9. The CDR3 region is CAIRAQGAGINYGYTF. As DNA, the CDR3 is TGTGCCATCAGAGCACAGGGGGCAGGGATTAACTATGGCTACACCTTC.

The chain is built from TRBV6-2 or TRBV6-3 and TRBJ2-2; possibly TRBD2 for D (6 bases). CDR1 MNHEY and CDR2 SVGEGT come from the germline V gene. Trimming stripped 6 bases from V and 5 bases from J, with 28 bases between. The CDR3 is made up of 19 amino acids. This CDR3 is CASSTNPYRGTPRTGELFF. CDR3 sequence (DNA): TGTGCCAGCAGCACGAACCCCTACCGGGGGACGCCCCGAACCGGGGAGCTGTTTTTT.

CDR3 DNA: TGCGCCAGCAGCCAAGATAGGGGGCGTGAGGGTGGCTACACCTTC. Its translation: CASSQDRGREGGYTF. V usage is TRBV4-1 and J usage is TRBJ1-2, with 7 bases that match TRBD1. The CDR3 consists of 15 residues. Germline V gene data show CDR1 as MGHRA and CDR2 as YSYEKL. J gave up 7 bases and V 0 bases, and 8 bases lay outside the gene matches.

This clone was observed once. The V and J genes are TRBV6-6 and TRBJ2-1; TRBD2 agrees at 8 bases. Germline CDR1 and CDR2: MNHNY and SVGAGI (reference sequence). V was clipped by 5 bases and J by 6 bases; unmatched bases: 9. The CDR3 has 15 amino acids. The CDR3, as DNA: TGTGCCAGCAGTCCGGGAGCGGGGGCGATCAATGAGCAGTTCTTC. This gives the protein CASSPGAGAINEQFF.

In its sample, this clone was seen once. V gene TRBV7-9 combines with J gene TRBJ2-7; a weak D match, TRBD2 (5 bases). The CDR3 is 12 amino acids. Germline CDR1 is SEHNR and CDR2 is FQNEAQ (reference sequence). Trimming removed 7 bases from V and 1 base from J, with 8 bases in between. The CDR3 sequence is CASTGRSYEQYF. CDR3 nucleotides: TGTGCCAGCACGGGAAGGTCCTACGAGCAGTACTTC. The full variable domain, its missing parts supplied by reference TRBV7-9 and TRBJ2-7, is DTGVSQNPRHKITKRGQNVTFRCDPISEHNRLYWYRQTLGQGPEFLTYFQNEAQLEKSRLLSDRFSAERPKGSFSTLEIQRTEQGDSAMYLCASTGRSYEQYFGPGTRLTVT.

This chain links TRBV7-2 with TRBJ1-1; D uncertain. Germline-derived CDR1 and CDR2 are SGHTA and FQGNSA. The CDR3 has 13 residues. Trimming stripped 1 base from V and 3 bases from J, with 6 bases between. Written as DNA, the CDR3 is TGTGCCAGCAGCTTAGTAGGTTACACTGAAGCTTTCTTT. It is translated as CASSLVGYTEAFF.

J is TRBJ1-6 and V is TRBV7-2, with D uncertain. V was clipped by 3 bases and J by 8 bases, with 5 bases between them. The germline CDR1 and CDR2 sequences are SGHTA and FQGNSA. This CDR3 spans 12 amino acids. CDR3 region: CASSFSHSPLHF. The CDR3 DNA sequence: TGTGCCAGCAGCTTCTCCCATTCACCCCTCCACTTT.

The chain couples TRBV11-3 to TRBJ1-1; D is unresolved. Trimming removed 0 bases from V and 1 base from J, with 9 bases in between. Germline CDR1 SGHNT, CDR2 YENEEA. The CDR3 is 15 residues long. Here the CDR3 reads CASSLDFKGNTEAFF. As DNA, the CDR3 is TGTGCCAGCAGCTTAGATTTCAAGGGGAACACTGAAGCTTTCTTT.

This clone is a singleton in its sample. The same CDR3 is also encoded by other DNA sequences in this sample. V usage is TRBV5-1 and J usage is TRBJ1-1; tentatively, D is TRBD1 (5 bases). The V gene's germline CDR1 is SGHRS and CDR2 YFSETQ. V shed 0 bases and J shed 3 bases, with 9 bases lying between them. The CDR3 length is 14 residues. The CDR3 loop reads CASSLGQTYTEAFF. CDR3 nucleotide sequence: TGCGCCAGCAGCTTGGGACAGACCTACACTGAAGCTTTCTTT.

V gene TRBV19 combines with J gene TRBJ1-2, with 9 bases that match TRBD1. CDR3 size: 15 residues. CDR1 and CDR2 (germline): LNHDA, SQIVND (reference sequence). V lost 4 bases to trimming and J lost 5 bases; unmatched junction nucleotides: 8. CDR3 nucleotide sequence: TGTGCCAGTAGTAGGGGGACAGGGCGCACATATGGCTACACCTTC. Protein product: CASSRGTGRTYGYTF.

CDR3 loop: CAISEKQDSNQPQHF. DNA for the CDR3: TGTGCCATCAGTGAGAAACAGGATAGCAATCAGCCCCAGCATTTT. The V gene is TRBV10-3, the J gene TRBJ1-5; possibly TRBD1 for D (5 bases). There are 15 residues in the CDR3. Trimming stripped 2 bases from V and 0 bases from J, with 8 bases between. Germline V CDR1 and CDR2: ENHRY, SYGVKD.